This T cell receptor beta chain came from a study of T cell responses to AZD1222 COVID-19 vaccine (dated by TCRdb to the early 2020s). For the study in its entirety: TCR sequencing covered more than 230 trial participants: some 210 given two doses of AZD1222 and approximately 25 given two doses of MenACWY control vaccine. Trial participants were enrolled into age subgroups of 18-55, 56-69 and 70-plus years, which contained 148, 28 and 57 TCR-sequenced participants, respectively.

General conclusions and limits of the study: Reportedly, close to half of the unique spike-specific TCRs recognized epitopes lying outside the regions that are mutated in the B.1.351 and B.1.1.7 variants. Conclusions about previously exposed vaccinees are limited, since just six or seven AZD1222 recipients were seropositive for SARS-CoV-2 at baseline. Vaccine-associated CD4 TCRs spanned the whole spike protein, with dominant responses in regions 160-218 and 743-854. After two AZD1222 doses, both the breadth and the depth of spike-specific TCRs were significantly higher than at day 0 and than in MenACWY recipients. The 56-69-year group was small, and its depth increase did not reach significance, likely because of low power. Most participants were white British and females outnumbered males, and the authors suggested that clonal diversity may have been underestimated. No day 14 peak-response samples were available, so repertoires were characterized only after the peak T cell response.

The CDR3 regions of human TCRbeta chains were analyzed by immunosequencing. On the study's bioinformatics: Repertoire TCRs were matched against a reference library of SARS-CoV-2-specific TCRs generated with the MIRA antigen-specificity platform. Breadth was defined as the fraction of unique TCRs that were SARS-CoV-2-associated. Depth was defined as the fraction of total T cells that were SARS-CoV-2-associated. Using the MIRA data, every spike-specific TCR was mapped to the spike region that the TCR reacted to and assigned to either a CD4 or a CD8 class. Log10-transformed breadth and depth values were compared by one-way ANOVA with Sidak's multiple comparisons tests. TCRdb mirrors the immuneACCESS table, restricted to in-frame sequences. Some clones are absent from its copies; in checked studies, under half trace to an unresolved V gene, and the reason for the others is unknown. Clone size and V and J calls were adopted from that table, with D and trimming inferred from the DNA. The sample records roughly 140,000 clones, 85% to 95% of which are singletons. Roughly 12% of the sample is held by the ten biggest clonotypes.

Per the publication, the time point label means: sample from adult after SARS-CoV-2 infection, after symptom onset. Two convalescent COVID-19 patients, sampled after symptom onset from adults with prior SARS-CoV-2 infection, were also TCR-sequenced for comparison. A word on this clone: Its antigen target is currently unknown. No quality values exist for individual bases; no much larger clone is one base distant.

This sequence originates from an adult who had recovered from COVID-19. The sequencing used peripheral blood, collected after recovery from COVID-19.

The nucleotides read TGTGCCAGCAGTCCCCCCACCTTAGCCAAAAACATTCAGTACTTC. Translated, this gives CASSPPTLAKNIQYF. Rearrangement joined TRBV28 to TRBJ2-4; the D gene is not confidently resolved. Reading the germline V gene gives CDR1 MDHEN and CDR2 SYDVKM. The cysteine opens and the phenylalanine closes a CDR3 of 15 amino acids. Only CDR3 DNA is held: 45 bases, read in frame from base 1. Cut back by 5 bases and 0 bases, the V and J ends lie 11 bases apart.